Presented here are 16 T cell receptor beta chains from one specimen sequenced in a study of technical replicates of blood from several donors. This table comes from immunoSEQ multiplex PCR, and its TCRdb copy is limited to in-frame clones, with some not included. Among 73,000 or so clones listed, 90% to 95% were seen once. What was sequenced was T cells isolated from PBMCs. These receptor sequences come from a human donor in good health.

This chain links TRBV27 with TRBJ1-1; TRBD1 matches at 8 bases. Trimming at V came to 5 bases and at J to 5 bases, leaving 10 bases not matched to a gene. This CDR3 is 15 amino acids long. The germline gives CDR1 MNHEY, CDR2 SMNVEV (reference sequence). The CDR3 protein is CASSPGQGYPTEAFF. The CDR3 nucleotides read TGTGCCAGCAGTCCCGGACAGGGATACCCGACTGAAGCTTTCTTT.

This clone was seen only once. The CDR3 region is CSVDRAKTEAFF. CDR3 DNA: TGCAGCGTTGACAGGGCGAAGACTGAAGCTTTCTTT. The genes are TRBV29-1 and TRBJ1-1, with D maybe TRBD1 (5 bases). The germline CDR1 and CDR2 sequences are SQVTM and ANQGSEA. There are 12 residues in the CDR3. Between the trimmed V and J ends, which lost 3 bases and 5 bases, there was a span of 10 bases.

The chain combines TRBV28 with TRBJ1-4, with 7 nucleotides matching TRBD1. Germline loops: CDR1 MDHEN, CDR2 SYDVKM. The length of the CDR3 is 15 residues. V was pared by 2 bases and J by 8 bases, with 8 bases of the junction left unmatched. The CDR3 sequence is CASSLGARGLEKLFF. The CDR3 region has the DNA TGTGCCAGCAGTTTAGGGGCCAGGGGGTTGGAAAAACTGTTTTTT.

J is TRBJ2-7 and V is TRBV27, with a tentative D call TRBD1 (5 bases). The CDR3 extends over 14 amino acids. Trimming left V 4 bases short and J 3 bases short, with 13 bases between. Germline V gene sequence: CDR1 MNHEY, CDR2 SMNVEV (reference sequence). The CDR3 is CASSSRTRYYEQYF. In nucleotides, the CDR3 is TGTGCCAGCAGTTCGAGGACAAGATACTACGAGCAGTACTTC.

The V gene is TRBV10-1, the J gene TRBJ1-4; 7 bases line up with TRBD1. Germline CDR1 and CDR2: WNHNN and SYGVQD (reference sequence). Unmatched junction bases numbered 3, after V lost 5 bases and J lost 3 bases. There are 14 residues in the CDR3. CDR3 region: CASSPGQSNEKLFF. The CDR3, as DNA: TGCGCCAGCAGTCCGGGACAGTCTAATGAAAAACTGTTTTTT.

The sample holds a few counts of this clone. The J gene is TRBJ2-1, the V gene TRBV5-1, with D maybe TRBD1 (5 bases). V lost 4 bases and J lost 3, with 14 bases in between. In germline, CDR1 is SGHRS, CDR2 YFSETQ. The CDR3 runs 15 residues. The CDR3 nucleotides read TGCGCCAGCAGCCGATCTGACAGCTACTACAATGAGCAGTTCTTC. Protein: CASSRSDSYYNEQFF.

This chain links TRBV4-1 with TRBJ1-1; possibly TRBD1 for D (6 bases). CDR1 and CDR2 from the germline V gene are MGHRA and YSYEKL. CDR3 length: 14 residues. V lost 4 bases to trimming and J lost 4 bases, with 13 bases between them. The CDR3 reads CASSLIQGVTEAFF. CDR3 nucleotides: TGCGCCAGCAGCCTCATACAGGGTGTCACTGAAGCTTTCTTT.

The chain links TRBV29-1 to TRBJ1-1; the match to TRBD1 covers 7 bases. Germline trimming cut 5 bases from V and 3 bases from J; bases unmatched to any gene: 9. Germline loops: CDR1 SQVTM, CDR2 ANQGSEA. This CDR3 region has 14 residues. CDR3 sequence: CSVHSRGPDTEAFF. CDR3 bases: TGCAGCGTTCACTCTAGGGGGCCGGACACTGAAGCTTTCTTT.

This chain joins TRBV6-6 and TRBJ1-5, with D tentatively TRBD1 (6 bases). Trimming stripped 6 bases from V and 5 bases from J, with 20 bases between. Germline V gives CDR1 MNHNY, CDR2 SVGAGI (reference sequence). This CDR3 spans 16 amino acids. The CDR3 spells CASSPLGQNSDQPQHF. CDR3 nucleotide sequence: TGTGCCAGCAGCCCTCTCGGACAGAATTCCGATCAGCCCCAGCATTTT.

The gene calls are TRBV5-4 and TRBJ2-5, with TRBD2 matching over 7 bases. This CDR3 has 14 amino acids. The ends lost 3 bases at V and 2 bases at J; junction bases unmatched: 4. Germline V lookup: CDR1 SGHNT, CDR2 YYREEE (reference sequence). As DNA, the CDR3 is TGTGCCAGCAGCTCAGCGGGACGTCAAGAGACCCAGTACTTC. It yields the protein CASSSAGRQETQYF.

The CDR3 spells CASWPRTSTDTQYF. The CDR3 bases are TGTGCCAGCTGGCCGAGGACTAGCACAGATACGCAGTATTTT. This chain connects TRBV6-1 to TRBJ2-3; tentative D call: TRBD2 (5 bases). The germline V and J ends were trimmed by 8 bases and 0 bases, with 12 bases remaining between them. There are 14 residues in the CDR3. CDR1 is MNHNS, CDR2 SASEGT, per germline.

The chain is built from TRBV28 and TRBJ2-2, with a tentative D call TRBD2 (6 bases). CDR1 is MDHEN and CDR2 is SYDVKM in the germline V gene. The CDR3 consists of 14 residues. V gave up 5 bases and J gave up 8 bases, with 15 bases separating them. The CDR3 coding sequence is TGTGCCAGCAGTCTCGGGAGTTGGGCGGGGGAGCTGTTTTTT. Translating gives CASSLGSWAGELFF.

V is TRBV5-1 and J is TRBJ2-5; 9 bases align to TRBD1. The V gene's germline CDR1 is SGHRS and CDR2 YFSETQ. The CDR3 spans 16 residues. The V segment lost 4 bases and the J segment 4 bases; nucleotides outside the gene matches: 11. The CDR3: CASSLPGQGSVETQYF. The CDR3 DNA reads as TGCGCCAGCAGCCTTCCTGGACAGGGGTCTGTAGAGACCCAGTACTTC.

This clone was picked up a small number of times. The V call is TRBV7-9, the J call TRBJ1-1; 7 bases are a match to TRBD1. Trimming at V came to 7 bases and at J to 0 bases, leaving 5 bases not matched to a gene. Germline CDR1 reads SEHNR; CDR2 reads FQNEAQ (reference sequence). CDR3 length: 14 residues. CDR3 bases: TGTGCCAGCATAGGGGGCGCCGTGAACACTGAAGCTTTCTTT. Its protein product is CASIGGAVNTEAFF.

This sequence joins TRBV4-1 and TRBJ2-1; 10 positions match TRBD2. This CDR3 has 18 residues. Looked up from germline, CDR1 is MGHRA and CDR2 is YSYEKL. Germline trimming cut 1 base from V and 0 bases from J; bases unmatched to any gene: 6. The CDR3 here is CASSQGLAGDFSYNEQFF. The CDR3 bases are TGCGCCAGCAGCCAAGGTCTAGCGGGAGATTTCTCCTACAATGAGCAGTTCTTC.

The gene calls are TRBV4-1 and TRBJ2-1, with 8 bases identical to TRBD2. The trim removed 0 bases at V and 4 bases at J, leaving 14 bases unmatched. CDR1 and CDR2 (germline): MGHRA, YSYEKL. CDR3 length: 19 residues. CDR3 nucleotides: TGCGCCAGCAGCCAAGAATCCGGACTAGCTCTCTCCACTTACAATGAGCAGTTCTTC. Protein product: CASSQESGLALSTYNEQFF.